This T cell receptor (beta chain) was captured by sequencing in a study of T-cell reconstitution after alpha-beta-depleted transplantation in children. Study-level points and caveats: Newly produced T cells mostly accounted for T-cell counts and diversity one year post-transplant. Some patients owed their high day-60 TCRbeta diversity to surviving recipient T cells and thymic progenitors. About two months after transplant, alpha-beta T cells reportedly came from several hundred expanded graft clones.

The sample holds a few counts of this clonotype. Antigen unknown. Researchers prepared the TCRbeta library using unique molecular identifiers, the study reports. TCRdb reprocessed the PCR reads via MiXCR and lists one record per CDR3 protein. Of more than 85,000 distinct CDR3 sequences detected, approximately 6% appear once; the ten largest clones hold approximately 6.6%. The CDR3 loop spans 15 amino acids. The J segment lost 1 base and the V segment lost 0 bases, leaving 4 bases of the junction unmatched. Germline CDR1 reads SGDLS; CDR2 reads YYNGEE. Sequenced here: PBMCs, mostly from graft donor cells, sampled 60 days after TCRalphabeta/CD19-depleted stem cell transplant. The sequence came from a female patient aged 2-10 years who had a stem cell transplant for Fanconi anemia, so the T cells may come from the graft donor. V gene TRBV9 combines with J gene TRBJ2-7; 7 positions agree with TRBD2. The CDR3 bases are TGTGCCAGCAGCGTAGCCTCGGGGGGTTCCTACGAGCAGTACTTC. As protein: CASSVASGGSYEQYF.